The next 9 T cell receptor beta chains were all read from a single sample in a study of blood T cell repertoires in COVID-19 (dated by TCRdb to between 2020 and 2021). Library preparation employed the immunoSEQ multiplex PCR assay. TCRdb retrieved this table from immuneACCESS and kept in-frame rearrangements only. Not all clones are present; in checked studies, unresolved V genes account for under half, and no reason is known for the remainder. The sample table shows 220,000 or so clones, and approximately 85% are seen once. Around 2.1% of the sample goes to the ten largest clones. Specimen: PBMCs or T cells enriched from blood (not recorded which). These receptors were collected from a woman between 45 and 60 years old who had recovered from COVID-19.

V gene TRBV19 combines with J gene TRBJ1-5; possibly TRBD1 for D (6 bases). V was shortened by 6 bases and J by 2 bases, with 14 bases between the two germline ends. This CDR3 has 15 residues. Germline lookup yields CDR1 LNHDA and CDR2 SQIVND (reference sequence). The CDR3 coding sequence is TGTGCCAGTAGAGAAGGGACACTAGGCAATCAGCCCCAGCATTTT. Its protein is CASREGTLGNQPQHF. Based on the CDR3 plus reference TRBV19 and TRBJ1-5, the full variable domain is DGGITQSPKYLFRKEGQNVTLSCEQNLNHDAMYWYRQDPGQGLRLIYYSQIVNDFQKGDIAEGYSVSREKKESFPLTVTSAQKNPTAFYLCASREGTLGNQPQHFGDGTRLSIL.

The CDR3 loop reads CASSADGNQPQHF. DNA of the CDR3: TGTGCCAGCAGCGCCGACGGGAATCAGCCCCAGCATTTT. The chain has TRBV5-5 and TRBJ1-5; D remains unclear. Germline CDR1 SGHKS, CDR2 YYEKEE (reference sequence). Trimming left V 4 bases short and J 4 bases short, with 9 bases between. This CDR3 is 13 amino acids long. Full variable domain (outside the CDR3, taken from reference TRBV5-5 and TRBJ1-5): DAGVTQSPTHLIKTRGQQVTLRCSPISGHKSVSWYQQVLGQGPQFIFQYYEKEERGRGNFPDRFSARQFPNYSSELNVNALLLGDSALYLCASSADGNQPQHFGDGTRLSIL.

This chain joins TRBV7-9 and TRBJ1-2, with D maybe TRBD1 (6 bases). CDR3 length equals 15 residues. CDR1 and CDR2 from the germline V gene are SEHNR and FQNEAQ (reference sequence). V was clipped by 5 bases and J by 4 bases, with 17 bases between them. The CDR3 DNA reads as TGTGCCAGCAGCCCTAGGGGGTTATCTTCCTATGGCTACACCTTC. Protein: CASSPRGLSSYGYTF.

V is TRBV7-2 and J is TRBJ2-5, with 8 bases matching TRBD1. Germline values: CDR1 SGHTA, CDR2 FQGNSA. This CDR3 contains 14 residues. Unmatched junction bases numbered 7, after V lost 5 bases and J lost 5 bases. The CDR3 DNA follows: TGTGCCAGCAGCCACCCAGGGGGCATTGAGACCCAGTACTTC. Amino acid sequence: CASSHPGGIETQYF.

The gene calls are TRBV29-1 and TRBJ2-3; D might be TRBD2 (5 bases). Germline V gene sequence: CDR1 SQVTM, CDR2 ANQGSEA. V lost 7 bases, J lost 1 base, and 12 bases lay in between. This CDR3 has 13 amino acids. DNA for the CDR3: TGCAGCGCCATAAATAGCGGCACAGATACGCAGTATTTT. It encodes CSAINSGTDTQYF.

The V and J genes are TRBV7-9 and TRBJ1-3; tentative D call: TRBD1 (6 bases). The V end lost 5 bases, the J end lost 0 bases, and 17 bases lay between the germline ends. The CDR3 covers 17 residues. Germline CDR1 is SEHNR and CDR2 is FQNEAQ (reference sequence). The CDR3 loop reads CASSHKPHRASGNTIYF. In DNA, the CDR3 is TGTGCCAGCAGCCACAAACCGCACAGGGCCTCTGGAAACACCATATATTTT. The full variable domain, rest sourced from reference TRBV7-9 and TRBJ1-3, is DTGVSQNPRHKITKRGQNVTFRCDPISEHNRLYWYRQTLGQGPEFLTYFQNEAQLEKSRLLSDRFSAERPKGSFSTLEIQRTEQGDSAMYLCASSHKPHRASGNTIYFGEGSWLTVV.

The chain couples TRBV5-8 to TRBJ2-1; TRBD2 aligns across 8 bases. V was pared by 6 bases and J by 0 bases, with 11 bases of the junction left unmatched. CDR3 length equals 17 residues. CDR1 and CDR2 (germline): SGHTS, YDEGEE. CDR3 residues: CASNQAGASFSYNEQFF. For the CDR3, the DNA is TGTGCCAGCAACCAAGCGGGAGCGAGCTTCTCCTACAATGAGCAGTTCTTC.

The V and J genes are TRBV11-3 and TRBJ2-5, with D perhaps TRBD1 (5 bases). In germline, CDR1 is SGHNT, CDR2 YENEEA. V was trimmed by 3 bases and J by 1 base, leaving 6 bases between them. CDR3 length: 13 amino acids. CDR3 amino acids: CASSFDSQETQYF. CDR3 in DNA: TGTGCCAGCAGCTTTGACAGCCAAGAGACCCAGTACTTC.

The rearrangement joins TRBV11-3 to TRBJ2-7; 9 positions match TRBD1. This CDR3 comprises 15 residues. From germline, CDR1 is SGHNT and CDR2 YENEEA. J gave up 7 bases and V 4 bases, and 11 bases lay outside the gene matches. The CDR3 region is CASSSYRDRAEEQYF. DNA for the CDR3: TGTGCCAGCAGCTCGTACCGGGACAGGGCTGAGGAGCAGTACTTC.